This T cell receptor (beta chain) was sequenced for a study of circulating CD8 cells and anti-PD-1 response in melanoma. Sorting of live CD3+CD8+TCRalphabeta+ cells by PD-1 and/or TIGIT gave four subsets. Trimming stripped 0 bases from V and 7 bases from J, with 12 bases between. This CDR3 spans 15 amino acids. Germline V gives CDR1 MGHRA, CDR2 YSYEKL. Each library started from around 15 ng of total RNA using the QIAseq Immune Repertoire TCR panel. Each CDR3 protein gets one entry after TCRdb re-called the reads with MiXCR. The repertoire holds about 600 distinct CDR3 sequences, with around a tenth as singletons. This clonotype counts as medium-sized.

Sample: CD8+ T cells from PBMCs, taken at baseline or after one month of anti-PD-1 therapy (not recorded which). V usage is TRBV4-1 and J usage is TRBJ2-2; a weak D match, TRBD1 (7 bases). This TCR was recovered from a human donor with melanoma. The DNA for the CDR3 is TGCGCCAGCAGCCAAGATGGAGGGGGCGGCGGGGAGCTGTTTTTT. Amino acids: CASSQDGGGGGELFF.